The entry below gives a single T cell receptor (beta chain) sequence along with its context. The target antigen is unknown. This specimen comes from a study of cytomegalovirus exposure and HLA in healthy donors. The PCR was carried out with 60 Vbeta primers and 13 Jbeta primers. Repertoires were generated with immunoSEQ multiplex PCR, while TCRdb's copy carries only in-frame clones and drops some. The sample includes over 100,000 clones, more than 60% of them seen just once. Germline CDR1 MGHDK, CDR2 SYGVNS. This CDR3 has 15 residues. Trimming cost V 2 bases and J 2 bases, with 12 bases left between them. Study-level results: The availability of immune exposure information extended only to CMV serostatus. Per published accounts, TCR beta sequences correctly predicted the HLA-A and HLA-B alleles of most subjects.

The sequenced sample consisted of PBMCs. The chain employs TRBV25-1 and TRBJ2-5; maybe TRBD2 (6 bases). The TCR comes from a man aged 18 to 30 in good health and CMV-seronegative. In DNA form, the CDR3 reads TGTGCCAGCAGTGAAGGAGGGTACGGGCAAGAGACCCAGTACTTC. It codes for CASSEGGYGQETQYF. The full variable domain, with the rest looked up from reference TRBV25-1 and TRBJ2-5, is EADIYQTPRYLVIGTGKKITLECSQTMGHDKMYWYQQDPGMELHLIHYSYGVNSTEKGDLSSESTVSRIRTEHFPLTLESARPSHTSQYLCASSEGGYGQETQYFGPGTRLLVL.